The rows below give T cell receptor beta chains drawn from one sample of a study of cytomegalovirus exposure and HLA in healthy donors. The assay was immunoSEQ multiplex PCR, and TCRdb's table has in-frame clones only and misses some. The sample lists approximately 220,000 clones; over 60% were seen once. Specimen: PBMCs. Receptor source: a man aged 18 to 35 in good health and CMV-seronegative. CDR3s include the opening cysteine and the closing phenylalanine or tryptophan.

>TRBJ2-3|TRBV6-5
CASSSGGRTDTQYF
>TRBJ2-1|TRBV6-6
CASSYSGIGNEQFF
>TRBJ1-5|TRBV30
CAWSTGVNQPQHF
>TRBJ1-4|TRBV27
CASSRDRDSEKLFF
>TRBJ1-1|TRBV19
CASSRGQGFNTEAFF
>TRBJ2-2|TRBV14
CASSPYPGSGELFF
>TRBJ2-5|TRBV19
CASSTGLAGGETQYF
>TRBJ2-5|TRBV27
CASTSRGARRETQYF
>TRBJ1-2|TRBV6-5
CASSLSAGYNYGYTF
>TRBJ2-2|TRBV7-9
CSSSRTSGRNTGELFF
>TRBJ2-1|TRBV7-9
CASSFRGSWDEQFF
>TRBJ1-1|TRBV18
CASSPGTGGRTEAFF
>TRBJ2-3|TRBV7-8
CASRPGTVLDTQYF
>TRBJ2-2|TRBV7-3
CASSSTGGLNTGELFF
>TRBJ2-1|TRBV10-3
CAISDGQLVGSEQFF
>TRBJ1-2|TRBV15
CATSRAGWGGEDGYTF
>TRBJ2-7|TRBV12-5
CASGWDRVNSYEQYF
>TRBJ2-7|TRBV28
CASSSYMGHGFSEQYEQYF
>TRBJ2-2|TRBV5-4
CASSLALDYSGELFF
>TRBJ1-2|TRBV27
CASSLSAGYGYTF
>TRBJ1-2|TRBV4-3
CASSQDSGYGYTF
>TRBJ2-7|TRBV4-2
CASSSPGTGSYEQYF
>TRBJ1-2|TRBV4-2
CASSQDERRNYGYTF
>TRBJ2-1|TRBV7-7
CASSLAGQVEQFF
>TRBJ2-7|TRBV29-1
CSAPGTGGEQYF
>TRBJ2-3|TRBV27
CASRRSDTDTQYF
>TRBJ1-1|TRBV30
CAWRPGTVMNTEAFF
>TRBJ1-6|TRBV6-6
CASSYSDRGRTPLHF
>TRBJ2-5|TRBV5-1
CASSPQGQETQYF
>TRBJ2-1|TRBV30
CAWLKFGTSAYNEQFF
>TRBJ2-1|TRBV6-5
CASRTGGEQFF
>TRBJ2-2|TRBV4-3
CASSQDMQIPNTGELFF
>NA|TRBV5-6
CASCDRGPLDYEQYF
>TRBJ2-7|TRBV5-8
CASSPWGDGYEQYF
>TRBJ2-3|TRBV5-4
CASSLVGNTDTQYF
>TRBJ2-3|TRBV4-3
CASSRTAGGAGVTDTQYF
>TRBJ2-7|TRBV28
CASSLLSSYEQYF
>TRBJ1-1|TRBV6-6
CASSTGTENTEAFF
>TRBJ1-5|TRBV2
CASSADSNQPQHF
>TRBJ2-7|TRBV5-8
CASSSDTYEQYF
>TRBJ1-4|TRBV5-1
CASSSGGRTNEKLFF
>TRBJ1-5|TRBV30
CAWSVAGREPQHF
>TRBJ1-3|TRBV29-1
CSAHGGAGNTIYF
>TRBJ2-3|TRBV5-6
CASSLGTGARADTQYF
>TRBJ1-1|TRBV9
CASSVGTATMNTEAFF
>TRBJ2-1|TRBV5-4
CASSFGTGSNEQFF
>TRBJ2-7|TRBV6-5
CASRIRGRGEQYF
>TRBJ1-2|TRBV19
CASRTGGDGYTF
>TRBJ1-2|TRBV28
CASARGGGWDYGYTF